One TCR beta chain is described in this entry. The antigen remains undetermined. Healthy people donating bone marrow made up the donors. This sample was taken from a study of cytomegalovirus exposure and HLA in healthy donors. Whole-study results and caveats: DRB1 showed the most TCR associations and HLA-C the fewest in a later analysis, as rates varied by HLA locus. When analyzed later, a missense DCLRE1C variant was found to be linked to TCR beta V- and J-gene trimming. There were under 200 TCR beta chains listed as cytomegalovirus-associated.

With 60 Vbeta and 13 Jbeta primers, the PCR was carried out. Only in-frame clones appear in the TCRdb table, and some are missing; sequencing was by immunoSEQ multiplex PCR. The data contain some 140,000 clones, approximately 79% of them singletons. The source is a man between 18 and 29 years old in good health and CMV-seronegative. Sample: PBMCs.

The CDR3 here is CAISSTGTGGLAYTF. As DNA, the CDR3 is TGTGCCATCAGTTCGACAGGGACCGGCGGTTTGGCCTACACCTTC. The chain carries TRBV10-3 and TRBJ1-2; TRBD1 aligns across 7 bases. CDR3 length: 15 residues. Germline CDR1 reads ENHRY; CDR2 reads SYGVKD. V lost 5 bases and J lost 10; bases outside the gene matches: 16.